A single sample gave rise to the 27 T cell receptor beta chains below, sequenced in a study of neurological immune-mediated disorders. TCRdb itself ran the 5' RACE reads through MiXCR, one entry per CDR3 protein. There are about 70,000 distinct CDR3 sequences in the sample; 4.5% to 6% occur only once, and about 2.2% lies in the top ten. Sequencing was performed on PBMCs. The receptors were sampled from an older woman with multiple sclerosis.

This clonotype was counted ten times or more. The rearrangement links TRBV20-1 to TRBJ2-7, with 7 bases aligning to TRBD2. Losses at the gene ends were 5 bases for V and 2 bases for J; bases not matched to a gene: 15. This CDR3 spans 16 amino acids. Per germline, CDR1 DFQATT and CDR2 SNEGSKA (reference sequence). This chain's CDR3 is CSAPTKLALYPYEQYF. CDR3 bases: TGCAGTGCTCCCACCAAACTAGCGCTTTATCCCTACGAGCAGTACTTC.

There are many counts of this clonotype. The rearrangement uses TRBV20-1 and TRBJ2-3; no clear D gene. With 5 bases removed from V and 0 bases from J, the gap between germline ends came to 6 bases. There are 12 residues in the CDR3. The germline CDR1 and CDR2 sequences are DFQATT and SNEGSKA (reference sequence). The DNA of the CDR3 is TGCAGTGCTGCACAGAGCACAGATACGCAGTATTTT. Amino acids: CSAAQSTDTQYF.

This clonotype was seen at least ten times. The CDR3 reads CASSSEHGAQPQHF. The DNA for the CDR3 is TGTGCCAGCAGCTCCGAACACGGGGCCCAGCCCCAGCATTTT. The rearrangement links TRBV6-2 or TRBV6-3 to TRBJ1-5, with D possibly TRBD1 on 5 matching bases. Germline V lookup: CDR1 MNHEY, CDR2 SVGEGT. The CDR3 loop spans 14 amino acids. V was trimmed by 6 bases and J by 7 bases, leaving 16 bases between them.

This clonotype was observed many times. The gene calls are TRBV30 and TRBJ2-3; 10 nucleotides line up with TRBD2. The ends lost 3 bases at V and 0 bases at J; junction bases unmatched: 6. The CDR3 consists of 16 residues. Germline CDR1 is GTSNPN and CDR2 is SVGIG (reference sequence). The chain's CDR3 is CAWSRPGLASTDTQYF. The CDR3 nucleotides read TGTGCCTGGAGCCGGCCGGGACTAGCGAGCACAGATACGCAGTATTTT.

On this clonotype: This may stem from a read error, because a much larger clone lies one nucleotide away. CDR3 in amino acids: CASSRGIGNEQFF. CDR3 bases: TGTGCTAGCAGCCGCGGGATAGGCAATGAGCAGTTCTTC. V is TRBV7-7 and J is TRBJ2-1, with D possibly matching TRBD2 (6 bases). The CDR3 length is 13 residues. In germline, CDR1 is SSHAT, CDR2 FNYEAQ (reference sequence).

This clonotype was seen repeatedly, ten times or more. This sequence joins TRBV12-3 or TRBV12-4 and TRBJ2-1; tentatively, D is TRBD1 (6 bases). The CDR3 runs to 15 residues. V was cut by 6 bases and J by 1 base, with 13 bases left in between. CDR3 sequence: CASSRQVLSYNEQFF. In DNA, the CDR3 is TGTGCCAGCAGCAGACAGGTTCTGTCCTACAATGAGCAGTTCTTC.

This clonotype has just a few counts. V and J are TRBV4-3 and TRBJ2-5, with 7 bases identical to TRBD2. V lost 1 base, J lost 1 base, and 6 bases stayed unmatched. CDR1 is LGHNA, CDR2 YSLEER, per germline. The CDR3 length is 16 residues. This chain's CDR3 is CASSQANIAGQETQYF. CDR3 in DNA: TGCGCCAGCAGCCAAGCAAATATAGCGGGCCAAGAGACCCAGTACTTC.

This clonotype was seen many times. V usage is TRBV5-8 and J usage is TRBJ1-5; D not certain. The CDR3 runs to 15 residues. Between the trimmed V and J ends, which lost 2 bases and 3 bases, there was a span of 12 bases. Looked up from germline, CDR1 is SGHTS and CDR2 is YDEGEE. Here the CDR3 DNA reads TGTGCCAGCAGCTTACCCGCCTGGTACAATCAGCCCCAGCATTTT. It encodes CASSLPAWYNQPQHF.

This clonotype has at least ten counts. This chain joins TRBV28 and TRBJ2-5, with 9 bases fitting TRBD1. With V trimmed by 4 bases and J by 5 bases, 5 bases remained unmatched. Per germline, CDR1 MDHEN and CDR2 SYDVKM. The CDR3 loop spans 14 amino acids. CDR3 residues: CASSYRDRVETQYF. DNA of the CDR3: TGTGCCAGCAGTTACCGGGACAGGGTGGAGACCCAGTACTTC.

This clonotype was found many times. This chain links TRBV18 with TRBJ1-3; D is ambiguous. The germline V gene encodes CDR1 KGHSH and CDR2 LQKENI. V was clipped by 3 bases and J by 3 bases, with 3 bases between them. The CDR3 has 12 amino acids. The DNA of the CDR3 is TGTGCCAGCTCACCTGATGGAAACACCATATATTTT. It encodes CASSPDGNTIYF.

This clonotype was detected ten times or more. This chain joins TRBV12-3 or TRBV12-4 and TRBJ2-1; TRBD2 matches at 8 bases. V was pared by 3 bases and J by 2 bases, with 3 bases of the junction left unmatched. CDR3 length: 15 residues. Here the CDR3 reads CASSFSGATYNEQFF. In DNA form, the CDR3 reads TGTGCCAGCAGTTTTAGCGGGGCTACCTACAATGAGCAGTTCTTC.

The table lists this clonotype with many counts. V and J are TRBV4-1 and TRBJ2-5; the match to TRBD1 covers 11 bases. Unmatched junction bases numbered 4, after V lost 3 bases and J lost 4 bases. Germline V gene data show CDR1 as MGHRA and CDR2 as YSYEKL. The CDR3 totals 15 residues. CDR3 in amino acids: CASSHPGTGGETQYF. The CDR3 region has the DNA TGCGCCAGCAGCCACCCCGGGACAGGGGGAGAGACCCAGTACTTC.

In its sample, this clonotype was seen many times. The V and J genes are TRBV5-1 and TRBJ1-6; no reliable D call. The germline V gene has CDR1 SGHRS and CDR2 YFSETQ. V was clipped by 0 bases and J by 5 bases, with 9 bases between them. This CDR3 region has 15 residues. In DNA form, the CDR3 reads TGCGCCAGCAGCTTGGAAGGATCTGATAATTCACCCCTCCACTTT. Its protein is CASSLEGSDNSPLHF.

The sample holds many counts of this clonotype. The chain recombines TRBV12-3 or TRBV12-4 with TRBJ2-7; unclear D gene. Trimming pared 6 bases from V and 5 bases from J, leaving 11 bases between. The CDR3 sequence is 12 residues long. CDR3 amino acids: CASSQYIDEQYF. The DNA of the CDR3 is TGTGCCAGCAGCCAGTATATCGACGAGCAGTACTTC.

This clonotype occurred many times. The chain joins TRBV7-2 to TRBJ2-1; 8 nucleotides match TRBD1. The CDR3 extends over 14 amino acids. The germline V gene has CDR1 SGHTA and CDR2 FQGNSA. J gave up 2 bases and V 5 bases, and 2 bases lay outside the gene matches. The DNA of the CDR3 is TGTGCCAGCAGCCCAGGGGGCGCCTACAATGAGCAGTTCTTC. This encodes CASSPGGAYNEQFF.

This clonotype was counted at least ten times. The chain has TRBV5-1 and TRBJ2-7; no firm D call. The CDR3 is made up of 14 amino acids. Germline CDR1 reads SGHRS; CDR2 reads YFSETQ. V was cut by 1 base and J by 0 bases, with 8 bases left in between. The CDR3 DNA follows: TGCGCCAGCAGCTTGCCAGAGAGCTCCTACGAGCAGTACTTC. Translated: CASSLPESSYEQYF.

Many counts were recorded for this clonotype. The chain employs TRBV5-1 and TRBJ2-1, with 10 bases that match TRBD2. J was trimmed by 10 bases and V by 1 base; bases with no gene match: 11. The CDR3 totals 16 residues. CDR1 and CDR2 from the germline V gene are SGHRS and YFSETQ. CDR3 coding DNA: TGCGCCAGCAGCTTGTCGGCGGGGCTAGCGGGAGTGGAGCAGTTCTTC. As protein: CASSLSAGLAGVEQFF.

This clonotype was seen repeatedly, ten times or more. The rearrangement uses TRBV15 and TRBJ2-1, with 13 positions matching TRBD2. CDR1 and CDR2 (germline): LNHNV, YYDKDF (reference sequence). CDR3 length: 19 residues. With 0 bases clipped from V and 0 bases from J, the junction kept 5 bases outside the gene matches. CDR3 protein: CATSRDRGLAGSSYNEQFF. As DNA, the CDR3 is TGTGCCACCAGCAGAGATAGGGGACTAGCGGGAAGCTCCTACAATGAGCAGTTCTTC.

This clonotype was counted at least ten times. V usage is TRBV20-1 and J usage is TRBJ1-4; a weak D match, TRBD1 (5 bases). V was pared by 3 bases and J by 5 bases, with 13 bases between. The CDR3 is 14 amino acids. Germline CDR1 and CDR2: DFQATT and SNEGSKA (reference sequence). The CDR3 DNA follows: TGCAGTGCTAGGCCCACAGGCCACAATGAAAAACTGTTTTTT. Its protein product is CSARPTGHNEKLFF.

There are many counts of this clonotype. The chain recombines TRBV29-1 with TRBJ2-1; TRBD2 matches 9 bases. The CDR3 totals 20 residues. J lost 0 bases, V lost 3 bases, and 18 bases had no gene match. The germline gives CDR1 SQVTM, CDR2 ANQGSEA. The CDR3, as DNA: TGCAGCGTTGAGAAACCGCGAGCGGGAGGCCCCCGAGGCTCCTACAATGAGCAGTTCTTC. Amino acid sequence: CSVEKPRAGGPRGSYNEQFF.

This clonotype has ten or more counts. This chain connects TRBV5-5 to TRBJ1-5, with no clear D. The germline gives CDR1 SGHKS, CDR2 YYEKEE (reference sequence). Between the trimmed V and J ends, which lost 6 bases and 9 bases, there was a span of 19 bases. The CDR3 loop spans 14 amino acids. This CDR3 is CASTEKPFVAPQHF. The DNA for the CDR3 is TGTGCCAGCACCGAGAAACCTTTTGTAGCGCCCCAGCATTTT.

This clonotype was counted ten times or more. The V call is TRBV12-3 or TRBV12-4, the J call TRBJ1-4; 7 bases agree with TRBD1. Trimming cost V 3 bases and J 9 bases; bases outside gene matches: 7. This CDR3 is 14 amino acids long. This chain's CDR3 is CASSFWDSSQKLFF. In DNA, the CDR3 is TGTGCCAGCAGTTTCTGGGACAGTTCCCAAAAACTGTTTTTT.

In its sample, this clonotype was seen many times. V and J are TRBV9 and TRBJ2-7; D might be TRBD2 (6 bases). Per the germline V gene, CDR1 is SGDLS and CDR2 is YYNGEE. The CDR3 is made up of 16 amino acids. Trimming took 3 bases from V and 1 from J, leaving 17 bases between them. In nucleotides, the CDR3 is TGTGCCAGCAGCGCGCCCCGGGACTTCCTATCCTACGAGCAGTACTTC. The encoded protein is CASSAPRDFLSYEQYF.

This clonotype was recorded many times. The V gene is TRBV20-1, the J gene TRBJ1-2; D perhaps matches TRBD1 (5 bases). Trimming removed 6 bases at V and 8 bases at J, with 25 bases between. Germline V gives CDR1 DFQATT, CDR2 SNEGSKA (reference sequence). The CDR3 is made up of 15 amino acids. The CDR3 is CSATAPGPHRGGYTF. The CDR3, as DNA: TGCAGTGCAACCGCCCCGGGACCTCACCGGGGGGGCTACACCTTC.

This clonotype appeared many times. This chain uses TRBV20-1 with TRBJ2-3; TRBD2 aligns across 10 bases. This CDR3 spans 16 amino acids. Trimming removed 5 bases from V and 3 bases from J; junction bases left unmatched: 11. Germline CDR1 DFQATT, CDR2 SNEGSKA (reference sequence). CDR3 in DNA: TGCAGTGCTGTGAAAGCGGGAGGGCCCGAGACAGATACGCAGTATTTT. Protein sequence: CSAVKAGGPETDTQYF.

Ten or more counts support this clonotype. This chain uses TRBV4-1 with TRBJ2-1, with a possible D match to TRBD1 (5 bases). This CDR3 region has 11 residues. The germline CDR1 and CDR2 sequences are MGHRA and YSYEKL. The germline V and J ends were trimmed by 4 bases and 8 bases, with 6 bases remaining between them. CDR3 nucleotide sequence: TGCGCCAGCAGCCGGGGCGATGAGCAGTTCTTC. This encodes CASSRGDEQFF.

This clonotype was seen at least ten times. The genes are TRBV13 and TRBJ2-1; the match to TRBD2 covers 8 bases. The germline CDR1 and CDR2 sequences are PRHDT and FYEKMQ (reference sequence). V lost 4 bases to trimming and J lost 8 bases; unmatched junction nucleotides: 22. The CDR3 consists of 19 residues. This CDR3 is CASSSTDSGKGPTVHEQFF. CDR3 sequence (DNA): TGTGCCAGCAGCTCAACGGATAGCGGGAAGGGCCCTACCGTACATGAGCAGTTCTTC.